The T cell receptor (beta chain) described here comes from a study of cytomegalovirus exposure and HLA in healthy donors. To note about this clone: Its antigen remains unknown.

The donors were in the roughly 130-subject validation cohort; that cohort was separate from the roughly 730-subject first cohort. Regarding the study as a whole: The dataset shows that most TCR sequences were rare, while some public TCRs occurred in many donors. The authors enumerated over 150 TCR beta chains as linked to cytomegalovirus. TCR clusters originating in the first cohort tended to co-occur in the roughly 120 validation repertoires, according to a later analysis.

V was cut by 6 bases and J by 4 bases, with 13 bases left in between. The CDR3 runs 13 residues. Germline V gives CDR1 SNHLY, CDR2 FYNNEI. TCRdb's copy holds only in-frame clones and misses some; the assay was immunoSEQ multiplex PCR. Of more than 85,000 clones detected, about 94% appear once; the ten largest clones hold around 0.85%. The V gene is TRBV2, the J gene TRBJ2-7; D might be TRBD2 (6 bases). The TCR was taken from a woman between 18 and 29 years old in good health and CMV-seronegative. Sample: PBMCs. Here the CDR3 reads CASRGGTAYEQYF. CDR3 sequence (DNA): TGTGCCAGCAGGGGGGGAACTGCGTACGAGCAGTACTTC.